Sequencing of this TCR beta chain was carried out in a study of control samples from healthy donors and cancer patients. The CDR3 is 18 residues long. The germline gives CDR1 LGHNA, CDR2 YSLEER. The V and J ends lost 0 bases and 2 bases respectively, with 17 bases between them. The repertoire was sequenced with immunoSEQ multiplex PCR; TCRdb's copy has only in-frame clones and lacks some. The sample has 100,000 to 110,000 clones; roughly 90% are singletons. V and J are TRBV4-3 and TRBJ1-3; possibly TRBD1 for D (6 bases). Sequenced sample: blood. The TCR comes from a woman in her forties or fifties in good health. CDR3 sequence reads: CASSQEMVQGKTGNTIYF. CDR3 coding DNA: TGCGCCAGCAGCCAAGAAATGGTCCAGGGGAAGACTGGAAACACCATATATTTT.